This is a list of T cell receptor beta chains from one sample in a study of graft-versus-host responses after intestinal transplantation. These receptors lack a known antigen. Some clones are missing from TCRdb's copy, which holds only in-frame ones; the method was immunoSEQ multiplex PCR. In the table there are more than 25,000 clones, roughly 80% of which are singletons. The specimen was unstimulated CD4+ T cells sorted from spleen or lymph node cells, collected before intestinal transplant. These receptors were collected from a human donor who received an intestinal transplant. Each CDR3 is given with its conserved first and last residue. Each record gives: J gene, D gene, V gene, clone size, CDR3 DNA, CDR3 protein. D genes are given only for firm matches. Part of the rows lack a size; the others show once, few, many or a class for expanded clones.

J gene: TRBJ1-5
D gene: -
V gene: TRBV15
clone size: -
CDR3 DNA: TGTGCCACCAGCAGAGATGGGGGGGGGCGCAATCAGCCCCAGCATTTT
CDR3 protein: CATSRDGGGRNQPQHF

J gene: TRBJ2-3
D gene: -
V gene: TRBV14
clone size: few
CDR3 DNA: TGTGCCAGCAGCCCCAAGGGGGTTACGCAGTATTTT
CDR3 protein: CASSPKGVTQYF

J gene: TRBJ1-5
D gene: TRBD1
V gene: TRBV19
clone size: -
CDR3 DNA: TGTGCCAGTAGTTCCCGGGACAGGTACAATCAGCCCCAGCATTTT
CDR3 protein: CASSSRDRYNQPQHF

J gene: TRBJ1-5
D gene: TRBD1
V gene: TRBV28
clone size: -
CDR3 DNA: TGTGCCAGCAGTTTGGCAGGGGGTACTAGGGAGCCCCAGCATTTT
CDR3 protein: CASSLAGGTREPQHF

J gene: TRBJ1-1
D gene: -
V gene: TRBV25-1
clone size: -
CDR3 DNA: TGTGCCAGCAGTCCAGGGGCGGTAGCTTTCTTT
CDR3 protein: CASSPGAVAFF

J gene: TRBJ1-5
D gene: -
V gene: TRBV7-9
clone size: -
CDR3 DNA: TGTGCCAGCAGCTTGGATACGAGCAATCAGCCCCAGCATTTT
CDR3 protein: CASSLDTSNQPQHF

J gene: TRBJ2-1
D gene: -
V gene: TRBV4-2
clone size: -
CDR3 DNA: TGTGCCAGCAGCCACCGAGGGGCCTACAATGAGCAGTTCTTC
CDR3 protein: CASSHRGAYNEQFF

J gene: TRBJ2-1
D gene: TRBD1
V gene: TRBV10-2
clone size: -
CDR3 DNA: TGCGCCGGCAGGGGGCCCAGGAGCTCCTACAATGAGCAGTTCTTC
CDR3 protein: CAGRGPRSSYNEQFF

J gene: TRBJ1-1
D gene: -
V gene: TRBV28
clone size: -
CDR3 DNA: TGTGCCAGCAGTTTATGGCAGGGTTCCACTGAAGCTTTCTTT
CDR3 protein: CASSLWQGSTEAFF

J gene: TRBJ2-7
D gene: -
V gene: TRBV23-1
clone size: -
CDR3 DNA: TGCGCCAGCACTGCCTGGGACAAGGCCATCTCCTACGAGCAGTACTTC
CDR3 protein: CASTAWDKAISYEQYF

J gene: TRBJ2-7
D gene: TRBD2
V gene: TRBV6-6
clone size: -
CDR3 DNA: TGTGCCAGCAGCCTAGCGGGAGCCCAATCCTACGAGCAGTACTTC
CDR3 protein: CASSLAGAQSYEQYF

J gene: TRBJ2-3
D gene: -
V gene: TRBV10-3
clone size: -
CDR3 DNA: TGTGCCATCAGTGCGAGGGAGGCCCAAGATACGCAGTATTTT
CDR3 protein: CAISAREAQDTQYF

J gene: TRBJ1-6
D gene: -
V gene: TRBV6-6
clone size: -
CDR3 DNA: TGTGCCAGCAGTTTAGGGGGGGTGTGGAATTCACCCCTCCACTTT
CDR3 protein: CASSLGGVWNSPLHF

J gene: TRBJ2-6
D gene: -
V gene: TRBV9
clone size: -
CDR3 DNA: TGTGCCAGCAGCGTAGGACCCAAAGACCGTTCCTCTGGGGCCAACGTCCTGACTTTC
CDR3 protein: CASSVGPKDRSSGANVLTF

J gene: TRBJ2-7
D gene: -
V gene: TRBV28
clone size: -
CDR3 DNA: TGTGCCGCCATGGTACACGGGAGCTACGAGCAGTACTTC
CDR3 protein: CAAMVHGSYEQYF

J gene: TRBJ2-5
D gene: TRBD1
V gene: TRBV19
clone size: -
CDR3 DNA: TGTGCCAGTAGTTTTGCAGGGGGTGGCCGAGAGACCCAGTACTTC
CDR3 protein: CASSFAGGGRETQYF

J gene: TRBJ2-1
D gene: TRBD2
V gene: TRBV11-2
clone size: -
CDR3 DNA: TGTGCCAGCAGCCCGCAGACTAGCGGAGGGGGGAATGAGCAGTTCTTC
CDR3 protein: CASSPQTSGGGNEQFF

J gene: TRBJ2-7
D gene: -
V gene: TRBV4-3
clone size: -
CDR3 DNA: TGCGCCAGCAGCCAAATACAGGCCCTCACCTACGAGCAGTACTTC
CDR3 protein: CASSQIQALTYEQYF

J gene: TRBJ2-1
D gene: -
V gene: TRBV7-3
clone size: -
CDR3 DNA: TGTGCCAGCAGCGCAAAGAGCGACCTGAGCTCCTACAATGAGCAGTTCTTC
CDR3 protein: CASSAKSDLSSYNEQFF

J gene: TRBJ2-7
D gene: -
V gene: TRBV5-5
clone size: -
CDR3 DNA: TGTGCCAGCAGCGCAGCAGGGCCATACGAGCAGTACTTC
CDR3 protein: CASSAAGPYEQYF

J gene: TRBJ1-3
D gene: TRBD1
V gene: TRBV19
clone size: few
CDR3 DNA: TGTGCCAGTAACGGAGTGGGACAGGGATTCGGAAACACCATATATTTT
CDR3 protein: CASNGVGQGFGNTIYF

J gene: TRBJ1-4
D gene: -
V gene: TRBV18
clone size: -
CDR3 DNA: TGTGCCAGCTCACGTGTTCCAGGGTTGGGTAATGAAAAACTGTTTTTT
CDR3 protein: CASSRVPGLGNEKLFF

J gene: TRBJ2-2
D gene: -
V gene: TRBV2
clone size: -
CDR3 DNA: TGTGCCAGCACGCGGGGGAACACCGGGGAGCTGTTTTTT
CDR3 protein: CASTRGNTGELFF

J gene: TRBJ2-7
D gene: TRBD1
V gene: TRBV19
clone size: -
CDR3 DNA: TGTGCCAGTAGGGACAGGGGGGCCTACGAGCAGTACTTC
CDR3 protein: CASRDRGAYEQYF

J gene: TRBJ2-3
D gene: -
V gene: TRBV5-4
clone size: -
CDR3 DNA: TGTGCCAGCAGCTTGGGTCTCTTCCGGGACACGAGCACAGATACGCAGTATTTT
CDR3 protein: CASSLGLFRDTSTDTQYF

J gene: TRBJ2-5
D gene: -
V gene: TRBV30
clone size: -
CDR3 DNA: TGTGCCTGGAGCGCTGTGGGGCGTGGGACCCAGTACTTC
CDR3 protein: CAWSAVGRGTQYF

J gene: TRBJ1-6
D gene: -
V gene: TRBV25-1
clone size: -
CDR3 DNA: TGTGCCAGTCTACCCGGGTGGAGCTCCTATAATTCACCCCTCCACTTT
CDR3 protein: CASLPGWSSYNSPLHF

J gene: TRBJ1-5
D gene: TRBD1
V gene: TRBV4-1
clone size: -
CDR3 DNA: TGCGCCAGCAGCCAAGGCCCCCCAGGGACAGGAGGCCCGGGTAGCAATCAGCCCCAGCATTTT
CDR3 protein: CASSQGPPGTGGPGSNQPQHF

J gene: TRBJ1-1
D gene: -
V gene: TRBV28
clone size: -
CDR3 DNA: TGTGCCAGCAGTTTACAGGGGAACACTGAAGCTTTCTTT
CDR3 protein: CASSLQGNTEAFF

J gene: TRBJ1-4
D gene: -
V gene: TRBV5-1
clone size: -
CDR3 DNA: TGCGCCAGCAGCTCACAAAGTGGGGCAGCCCCTATAGAACTGTTTTTT
CDR3 protein: CASSSQSGAAPIELFF